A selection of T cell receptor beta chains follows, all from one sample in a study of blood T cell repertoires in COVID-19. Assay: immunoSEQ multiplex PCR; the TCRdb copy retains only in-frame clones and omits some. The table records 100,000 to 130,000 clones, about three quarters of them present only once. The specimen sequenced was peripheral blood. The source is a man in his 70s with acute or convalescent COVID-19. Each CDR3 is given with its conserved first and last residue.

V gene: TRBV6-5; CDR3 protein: CASSSAGRASYEQYF
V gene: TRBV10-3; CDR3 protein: CAISESRGSSSPLHF
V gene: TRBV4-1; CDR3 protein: CASSQDSGQGNMGYTF
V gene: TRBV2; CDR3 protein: CASSRDSLSTDTQYF
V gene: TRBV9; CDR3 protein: CASSAVGEDTQYF
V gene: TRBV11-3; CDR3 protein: CASSLDGGLSNTQYF
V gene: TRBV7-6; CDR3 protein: CASSSSSYNSPLHF
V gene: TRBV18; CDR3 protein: CASSPAEVETQYF
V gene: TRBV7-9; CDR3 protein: CASIPFATNEKLFF
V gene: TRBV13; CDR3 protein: CASSLGLTYGYTF
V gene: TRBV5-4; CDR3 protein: CASSIASGVYEQYF
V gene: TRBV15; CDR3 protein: CATSRQGTNEKLFF
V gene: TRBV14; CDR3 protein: CASSPIWGGSTDTQYF
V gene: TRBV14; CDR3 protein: CASSQAPRSPDTQYF
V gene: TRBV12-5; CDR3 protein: CASGLGLAGGYNEQFF
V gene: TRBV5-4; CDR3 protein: CASSLDGAATEAFF
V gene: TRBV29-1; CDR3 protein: CSVGRRQTEQYF
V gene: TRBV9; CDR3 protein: CASSPGGETQYF
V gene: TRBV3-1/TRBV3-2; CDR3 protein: CASSQASGGISSYEQYF
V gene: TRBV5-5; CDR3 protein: CASSYQGQGDSPLHF
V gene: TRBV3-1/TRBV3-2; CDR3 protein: CASSPGVSNEKLFF
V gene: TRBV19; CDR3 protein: CASSSGAGNTIYF
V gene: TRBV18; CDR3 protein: CASSQGQGRLFEAFF
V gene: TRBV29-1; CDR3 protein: CSVQGTVNEKLFF
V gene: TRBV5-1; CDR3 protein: CASSLQGPAYNSPLHF
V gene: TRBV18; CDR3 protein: CASSPLRGTEATNEKLFF
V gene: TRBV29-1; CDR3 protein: CSVAPGQGVEAFF
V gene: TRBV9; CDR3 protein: CASSVGQGGEKLFF
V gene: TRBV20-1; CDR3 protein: CSASPTGAYYGYTF
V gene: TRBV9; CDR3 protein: CASSPPNSGDTQFF
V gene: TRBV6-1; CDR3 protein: CASSGIGIRANTEAFF
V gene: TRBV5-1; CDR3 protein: CASRGGQGLGNTEAFF
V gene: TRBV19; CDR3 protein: CASSLRQPNEKLFF
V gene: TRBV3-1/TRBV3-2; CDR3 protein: CASSLGLVGDTQYF
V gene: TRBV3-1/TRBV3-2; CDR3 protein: CASSPWEAGGVGGYTF
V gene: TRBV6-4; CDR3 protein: CASSPSSGNTIYF
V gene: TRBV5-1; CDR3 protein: CASSLGRSTNEKLFF
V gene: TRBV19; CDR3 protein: CASSNGQDGGSPLHF
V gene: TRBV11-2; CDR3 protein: CASSVTGTGYTDTQYF
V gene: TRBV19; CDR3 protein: CASSSEAGNEKLFF
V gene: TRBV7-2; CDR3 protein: CASSLVGGLSSNQPQHF
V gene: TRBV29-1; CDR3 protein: CSATGVNQPQHF
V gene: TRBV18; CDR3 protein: CASSPMVSPTVNTEAFF
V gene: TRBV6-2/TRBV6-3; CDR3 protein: CASSYRLAGGETQYF